This TCR beta chain comes out of a study of T cell responses to AZD1222 COVID-19 vaccine. Regarding the study as a whole: Repertoire collection took place solely once the T cell response had peaked. The span of vaccine-associated CD4 TCRs extended across spike, with dominance at 160-218 and 743-854. Unmutated variant regions are reportedly the target of nearly half of TCRs that are spike-specific.

Sequencing used immunoSEQ multiplex PCR; TCRdb keeps in-frame clones, though not all of them. The sample lists 140,000 to 150,000 clones, roughly 93% occurring once. About this clone itself: Its cognate antigen is unknown.

The CDR3 consists of 19 residues. The ends lost 0 bases at V and 4 bases at J; junction bases unmatched: 8. The V gene's germline CDR1 is LGHDT and CDR2 YNNKEL (reference sequence). This receptor was obtained from an adult who had recovered from COVID-19. The input for sequencing was peripheral blood, taken after recovery from COVID-19. This chain connects TRBV3-1 (or the pseudogene TRBV3-2) to TRBJ2-1, with 14 bases aligning to TRBD2. The CDR3 DNA reads TGTGCCAGCAGCCAAGATAGGGCCCGACTAGCGGGAGGGTACAATGAGCAGTTCTTC. Its protein product is CASSQDRARLAGGYNEQFF.